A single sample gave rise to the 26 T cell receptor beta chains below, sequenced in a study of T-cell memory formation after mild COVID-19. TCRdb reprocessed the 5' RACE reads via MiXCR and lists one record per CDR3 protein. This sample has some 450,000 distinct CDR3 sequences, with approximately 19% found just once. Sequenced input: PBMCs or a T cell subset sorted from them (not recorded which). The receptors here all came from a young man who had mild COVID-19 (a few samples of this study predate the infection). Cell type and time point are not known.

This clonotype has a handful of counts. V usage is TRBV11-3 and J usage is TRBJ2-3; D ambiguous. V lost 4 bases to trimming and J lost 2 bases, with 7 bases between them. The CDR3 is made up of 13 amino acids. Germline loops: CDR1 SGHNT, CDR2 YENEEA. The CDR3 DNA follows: TGTGCCAGCAGCTGGATGCCCACAGATACGCAGTATTTT. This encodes CASSWMPTDTQYF.

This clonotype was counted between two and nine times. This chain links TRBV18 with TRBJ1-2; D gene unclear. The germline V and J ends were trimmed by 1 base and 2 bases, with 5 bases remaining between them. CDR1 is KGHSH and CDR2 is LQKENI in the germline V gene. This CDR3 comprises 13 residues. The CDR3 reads CASSPQQNYGYTF. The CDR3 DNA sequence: TGTGCCAGCTCACCACAACAGAACTATGGCTACACCTTC.

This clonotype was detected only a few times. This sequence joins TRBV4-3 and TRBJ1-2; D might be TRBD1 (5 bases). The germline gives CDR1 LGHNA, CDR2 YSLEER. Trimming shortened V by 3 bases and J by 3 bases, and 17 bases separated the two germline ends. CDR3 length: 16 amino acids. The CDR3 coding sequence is TGCGCCAGCAGCCAGACCGGGACCTCGGGTCACTATGGCTACACCTTC. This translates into CASSQTGTSGHYGYTF.

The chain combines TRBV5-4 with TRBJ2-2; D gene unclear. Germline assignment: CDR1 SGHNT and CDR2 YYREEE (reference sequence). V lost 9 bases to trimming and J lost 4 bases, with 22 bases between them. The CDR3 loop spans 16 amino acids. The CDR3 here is CATRPTFRRTTGELFF. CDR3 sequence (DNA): TGTGCCACCCGACCGACTTTCCGTCGGACCACCGGGGAGCTGTTTTTT.

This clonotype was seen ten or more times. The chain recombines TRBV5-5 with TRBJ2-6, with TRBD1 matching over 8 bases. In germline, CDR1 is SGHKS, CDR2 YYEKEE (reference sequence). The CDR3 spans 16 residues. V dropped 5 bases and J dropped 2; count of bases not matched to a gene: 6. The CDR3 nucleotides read TGTGCCAGCAGTTTTACAGGGGGGCCTGGGGCCAACGTCCTGACTTTC. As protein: CASSFTGGPGANVLTF.

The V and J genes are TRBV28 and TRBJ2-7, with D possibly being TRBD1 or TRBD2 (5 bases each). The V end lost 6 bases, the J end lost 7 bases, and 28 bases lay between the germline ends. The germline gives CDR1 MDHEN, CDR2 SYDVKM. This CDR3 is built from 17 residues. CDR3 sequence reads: CASSPAGMGEGSGEQYV. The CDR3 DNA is TGTGCCAGCAGCCCTGCTGGTATGGGCGAGGGGAGCGGTGAGCAGTACGTC.

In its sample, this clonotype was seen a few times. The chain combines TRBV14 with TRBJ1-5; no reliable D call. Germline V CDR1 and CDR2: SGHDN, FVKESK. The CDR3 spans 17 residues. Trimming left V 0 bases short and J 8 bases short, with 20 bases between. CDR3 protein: CASSQDPGRSWFKPQHF. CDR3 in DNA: TGTGCCAGCAGCCAAGATCCCGGCAGGTCGTGGTTTAAGCCCCAGCATTTT.

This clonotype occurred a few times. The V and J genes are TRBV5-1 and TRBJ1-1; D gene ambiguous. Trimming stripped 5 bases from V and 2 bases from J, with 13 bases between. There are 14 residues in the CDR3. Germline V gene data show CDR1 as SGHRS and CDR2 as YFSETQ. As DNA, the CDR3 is TGCGCCAGCAGTCCCGCCGCGATAAACACTGAAGCTTTCTTT. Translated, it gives CASSPAAINTEAFF.

DNA for the CDR3: TGCGCCAGCAGCCCTTTAAAAGTATCGAACACCGGGGAGCTGTTTTTT. Protein: CASSPLKVSNTGELFF. V and J are TRBV4-1 and TRBJ2-2, with D hard to call. CDR3 length: 16 amino acids. The V end lost 4 bases, the J end lost 0 bases, and 12 bases lay between the germline ends. The V gene's germline CDR1 is MGHRA and CDR2 YSYEKL.

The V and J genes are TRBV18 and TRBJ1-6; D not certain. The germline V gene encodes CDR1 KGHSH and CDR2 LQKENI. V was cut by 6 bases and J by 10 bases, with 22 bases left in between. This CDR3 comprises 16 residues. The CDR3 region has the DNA TGTGCCAGCTCCCCCGCTCATGGAGGAATACAATCACCCCTCCACTTT. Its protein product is CASSPAHGGIQSPLHF.

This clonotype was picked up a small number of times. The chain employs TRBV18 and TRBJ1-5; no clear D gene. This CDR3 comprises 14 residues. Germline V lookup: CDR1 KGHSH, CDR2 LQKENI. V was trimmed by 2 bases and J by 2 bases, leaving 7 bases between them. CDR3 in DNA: TGTGCCAGCTCACCAGATGGCGGCAATCAGCCCCAGCATTTT. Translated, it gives CASSPDGGNQPQHF.

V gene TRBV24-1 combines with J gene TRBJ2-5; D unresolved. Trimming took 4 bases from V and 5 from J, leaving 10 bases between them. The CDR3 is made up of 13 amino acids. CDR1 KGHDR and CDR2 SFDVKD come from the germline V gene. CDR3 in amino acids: CATSEREKETQYF. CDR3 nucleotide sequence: TGTGCCACCAGTGAAAGGGAAAAGGAGACCCAGTACTTC.

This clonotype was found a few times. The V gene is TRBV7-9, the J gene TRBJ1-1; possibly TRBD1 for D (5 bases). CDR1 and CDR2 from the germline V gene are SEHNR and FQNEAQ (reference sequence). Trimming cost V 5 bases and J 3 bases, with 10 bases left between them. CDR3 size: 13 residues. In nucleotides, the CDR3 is TGTGCCAGCAGCCCACCAGGGTACACTGAAGCTTTCTTT. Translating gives CASSPPGYTEAFF.

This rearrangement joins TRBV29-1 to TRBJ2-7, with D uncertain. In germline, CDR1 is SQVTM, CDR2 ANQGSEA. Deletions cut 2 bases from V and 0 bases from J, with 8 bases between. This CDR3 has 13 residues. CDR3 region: CSVESGISYEQYF. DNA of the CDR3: TGCAGCGTTGAATCTGGTATCTCCTACGAGCAGTACTTC.

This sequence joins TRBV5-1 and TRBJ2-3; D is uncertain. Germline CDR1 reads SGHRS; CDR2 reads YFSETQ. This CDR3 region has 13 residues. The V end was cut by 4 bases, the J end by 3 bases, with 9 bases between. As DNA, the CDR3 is TGCGCCAGCAGCACAAAAGAGACAGATACGCAGTATTTT. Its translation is CASSTKETDTQYF.

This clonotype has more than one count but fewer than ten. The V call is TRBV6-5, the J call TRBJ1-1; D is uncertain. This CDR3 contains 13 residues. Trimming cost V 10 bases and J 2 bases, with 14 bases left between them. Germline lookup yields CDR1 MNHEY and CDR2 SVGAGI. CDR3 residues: CATRGIGNTEAFF. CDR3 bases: TGTGCCACCCGAGGGATAGGTAACACTGAAGCTTTCTTT.

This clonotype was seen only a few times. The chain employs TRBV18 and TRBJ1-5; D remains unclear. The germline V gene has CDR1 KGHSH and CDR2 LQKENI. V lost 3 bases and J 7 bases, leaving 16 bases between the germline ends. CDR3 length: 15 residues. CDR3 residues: CASSPRGSMSQPQHF. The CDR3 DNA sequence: TGTGCCAGCTCACCTCGAGGGTCCATGAGCCAGCCCCAGCATTTT.

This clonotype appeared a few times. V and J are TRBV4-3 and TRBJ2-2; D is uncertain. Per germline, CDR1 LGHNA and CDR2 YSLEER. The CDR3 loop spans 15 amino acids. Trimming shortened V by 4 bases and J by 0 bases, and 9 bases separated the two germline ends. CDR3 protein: CASSPLEPNTGELFF. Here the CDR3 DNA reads TGCGCCAGCAGCCCGCTAGAACCGAACACCGGGGAGCTGTTTTTT.

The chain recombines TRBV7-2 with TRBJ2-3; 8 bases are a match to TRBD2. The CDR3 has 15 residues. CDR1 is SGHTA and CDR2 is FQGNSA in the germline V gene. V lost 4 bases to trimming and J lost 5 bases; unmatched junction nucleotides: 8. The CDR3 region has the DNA TGTGCCAGCAGCTCCCCGGGGGGGCCGGGAGATACGCAGTATTTT. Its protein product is CASSSPGGPGDTQYF.

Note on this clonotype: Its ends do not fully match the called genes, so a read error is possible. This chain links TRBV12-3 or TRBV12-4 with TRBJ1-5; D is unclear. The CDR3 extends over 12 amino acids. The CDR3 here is CASSFGNQHQHF. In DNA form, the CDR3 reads TGTGCCAGCAGTTTCGGGAATCAGCACCAGCATTTT.

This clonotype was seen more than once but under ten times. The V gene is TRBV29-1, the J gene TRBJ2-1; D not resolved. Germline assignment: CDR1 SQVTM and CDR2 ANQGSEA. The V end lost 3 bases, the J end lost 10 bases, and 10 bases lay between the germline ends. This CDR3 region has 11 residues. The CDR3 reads CSVDLTHEQFF. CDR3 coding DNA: TGCAGCGTTGACCTGACTCACGAGCAGTTCTTC.

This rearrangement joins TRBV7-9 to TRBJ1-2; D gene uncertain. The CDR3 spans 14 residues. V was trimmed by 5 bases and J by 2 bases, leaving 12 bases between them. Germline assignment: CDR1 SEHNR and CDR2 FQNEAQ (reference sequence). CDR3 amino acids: CASSPPSLNYGYTF. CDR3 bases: TGTGCCAGCAGCCCACCGTCCCTGAACTATGGCTACACCTTC.

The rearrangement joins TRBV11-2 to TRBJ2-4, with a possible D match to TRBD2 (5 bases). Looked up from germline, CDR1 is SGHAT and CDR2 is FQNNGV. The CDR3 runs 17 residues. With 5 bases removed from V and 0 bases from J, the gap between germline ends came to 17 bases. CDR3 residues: CASSRGSSYLAKNIQYF. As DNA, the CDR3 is TGTGCCAGCAGCCGCGGGTCTTCCTATCTAGCCAAAAACATTCAGTACTTC.

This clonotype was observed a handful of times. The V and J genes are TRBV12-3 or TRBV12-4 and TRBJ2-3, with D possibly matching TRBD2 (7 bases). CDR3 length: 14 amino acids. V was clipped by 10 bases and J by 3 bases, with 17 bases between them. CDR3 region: CATILGGATDTQYF. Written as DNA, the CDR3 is TGTGCCACCATCCTGGGGGGGGCGACAGATACGCAGTATTTT.

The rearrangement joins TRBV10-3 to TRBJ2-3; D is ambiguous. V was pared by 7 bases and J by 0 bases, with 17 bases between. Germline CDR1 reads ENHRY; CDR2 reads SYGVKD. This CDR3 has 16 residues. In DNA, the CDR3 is TGTGCCATCACCGAAGATCCAAACGCTAGCACAGATACGCAGTATTTT. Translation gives CAITEDPNASTDTQYF.

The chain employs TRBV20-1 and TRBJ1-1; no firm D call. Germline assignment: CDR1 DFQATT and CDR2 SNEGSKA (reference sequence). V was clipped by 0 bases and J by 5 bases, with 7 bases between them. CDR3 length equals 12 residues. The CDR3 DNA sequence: TGCAGTGCTAGAGATGTGGGGACTGAAGCTTTCTTT. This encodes CSARDVGTEAFF.